The clone carrying this T cell receptor (beta chain) showed up many times. The antigen is undetermined. V lost 0 bases and J 3 bases, leaving 18 bases between the germline ends. This CDR3 is built from 17 residues. CDR1 and CDR2 from the germline V gene are SGHNT and YYREEE (reference sequence). Previously described methods with listed TCR primers produced the bulk TCR libraries. TCRdb re-analysed the PCR reads in MiXCR, keeping a single row per CDR3 protein. The table records about 640,000 distinct CDR3 sequences, 15% to 20% of them present only once. These data come from a study of molecular identifiers for immune sequencing clone quantification. Whole-study context: Four of five RNA aliquots from around 18,000 or 91,000 naive CD8 T cells were sequenced. Findings of the study overall: The study found clones above 20 RNA copies held over 98% of effector molecules and under 1% in naive cells.

The rearrangement uses TRBV5-4 and TRBJ1-2; possible D gene TRBD1, 5 bases. The sequenced sample was naive CD8+ T cells from blood, with Jurkat cell RNA spiked in. Subset here: FACS-sorted CD8+CD4-CCR7+CD45RA+ naive T cells. The source of this sequence is a human donor in good health. Some libraries in this study had Jurkat cell RNA spiked in. The CDR3 DNA reads TGTGCCAGCAGCTTGGAATTTGCGAGGGGCCGTGACTATGGCTACACCTTC. It is translated as CASSLEFARGRDYGYTF. Full variable domain (remainder filled in from reference TRBV5-4 and TRBJ1-2): ETGVTQSPTHLIKTRGQQVTLRCSSQSGHNTVSWYQQALGQGPQFIFQYYREEENGRGNFPPRFSGLQFPNYSSELNVNALELDDSALYLCASSLEFARGRDYGYTFGSGTRLTVV.